This T cell receptor (beta chain) was found in a study of blood T cell repertoires in COVID-19. The protocol was immunoSEQ multiplex PCR, while the TCRdb copy is restricted to in-frame clones and leaves out a portion. The profile shows 250,000 to 300,000 clones, roughly 87% of them singletons. Germline V gives CDR1 SGHRS, CDR2 YFSETQ. Deletions cut 4 bases from V and 1 base from J, with 11 bases between. The CDR3 covers 14 residues. Sequenced input: peripheral blood. The V gene is TRBV5-1, the J gene TRBJ1-1; the D gene is possibly TRBD1 (6 bases). This TCR derives from a woman between 40 and 55 years old who had recovered from COVID-19. The CDR3 spells CASSRQGQNTEAFF. CDR3 DNA: TGCGCCAGCAGCAGGCAGGGACAGAACACTGAAGCTTTCTTT.